Below are 6 T cell receptor beta chains sequenced from a single sample in a study of blood T cell repertoires in COVID-19. The method was immunoSEQ multiplex PCR; TCRdb's version includes in-frame clones alone and lacks a portion of them. The sample lists 110,000 to 150,000 clones, around 86% occurring once. Sequenced input: PBMCs or T cells enriched from blood (not recorded which). Every receptor here comes from a man in his sixties who had recovered from COVID-19.

The V call is TRBV14, the J call TRBJ2-3, with D unresolved. This CDR3 is 15 amino acids long. Germline V CDR1 and CDR2: SGHDN, FVKESK. Trimming removed 2 bases at V and 3 bases at J, with 12 bases between. In DNA form, the CDR3 reads TGTGCCAGCAGCCAATTCGGCAGGAAAACAGATACGCAGTATTTT. Protein: CASSQFGRKTDTQYF.

The chain has TRBV28 and TRBJ1-1; 8 bases are a match to TRBD1. Germline V gene sequence: CDR1 MDHEN, CDR2 SYDVKM. The CDR3 has 14 amino acids. Trimming at V came to 7 bases and at J to 5 bases, leaving 9 bases not matched to a gene. The CDR3 DNA follows: TGTGCCAGCACGTGGGGCAGGGGGCGTACTGAAGCTTTCTTT. Its protein product is CASTWGRGRTEAFF.

The sample holds one count of this clone. This chain's CDR3 is CASSTPRGQFF. The CDR3 DNA is TGTGCCAGCAGTACCCCCCGGGGGCAGTTCTTC. This rearrangement joins TRBV28 to TRBJ2-1, with D possibly matching TRBD2 (5 bases). V lost 5 bases, J lost 12 bases, and 11 bases lay in between. The CDR3 covers 11 residues. Germline V gene data show CDR1 as MDHEN and CDR2 as SYDVKM.

The chain employs TRBV19 and TRBJ1-1, with D perhaps matching TRBD1 (5 bases). V was cut by 5 bases and J by 1 base, with 11 bases left in between. The CDR3 is made up of 14 amino acids. Germline CDR1 reads LNHDA; CDR2 reads SQIVND (reference sequence). The CDR3 DNA follows: TGTGCCAGTAGTGTACAGGTGACGAACACTGAAGCTTTCTTT. This encodes CASSVQVTNTEAFF.

The V and J genes are TRBV5-5 and TRBJ1-5, with a tentative D call TRBD1 (5 bases). V lost 4 bases and J 1 base, leaving 12 bases between the germline ends. Germline V gene data show CDR1 as SGHKS and CDR2 as YYEKEE (reference sequence). This CDR3 has 15 residues. The CDR3 DNA reads as TGTGCCAGCAGCGTTCAGGGTTTCAGCAATCAGCCCCAGCATTTT. Translated: CASSVQGFSNQPQHF.

The chain uses TRBV28 and TRBJ2-2, with 13 bases identical to TRBD2. The CDR3 has 21 residues. The trim removed 5 bases at V and 4 bases at J, leaving 19 bases unmatched. The germline gives CDR1 MDHEN, CDR2 SYDVKM. CDR3: CASSGTGVVPGTSGITGELFF. The CDR3 DNA reads TGTGCCAGCAGTGGGACAGGGGTCGTACCCGGGACTAGCGGGATCACCGGGGAGCTGTTTTTT.